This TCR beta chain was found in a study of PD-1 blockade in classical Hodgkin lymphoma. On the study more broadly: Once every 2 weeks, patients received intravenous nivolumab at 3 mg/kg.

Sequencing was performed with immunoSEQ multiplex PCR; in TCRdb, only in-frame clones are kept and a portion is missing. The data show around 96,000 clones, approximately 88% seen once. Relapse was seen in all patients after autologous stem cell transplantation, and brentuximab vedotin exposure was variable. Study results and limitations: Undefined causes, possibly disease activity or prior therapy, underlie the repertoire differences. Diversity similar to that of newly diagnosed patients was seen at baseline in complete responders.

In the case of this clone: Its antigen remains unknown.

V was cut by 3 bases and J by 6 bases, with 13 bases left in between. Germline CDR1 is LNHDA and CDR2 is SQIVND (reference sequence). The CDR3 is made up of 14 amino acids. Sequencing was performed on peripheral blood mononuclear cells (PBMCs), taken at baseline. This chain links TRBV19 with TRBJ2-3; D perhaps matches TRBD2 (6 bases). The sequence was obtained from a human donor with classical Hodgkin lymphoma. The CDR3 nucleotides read TGTGCCAGTAGTATCGGGGGAGTAGGTGATACGCAGTATTTT. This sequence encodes CASSIGGVGDTQYF.